This T cell receptor (beta chain) originates from a study of blood T cell repertoires in COVID-19. Germline CDR1 and CDR2: SQVTM and ANQGSEA. The CDR3 extends over 12 amino acids. The trim removed 8 bases at V and 3 bases at J, leaving 6 bases unmatched. Original analysis: How many nucleated cells were present was estimated from reference gene primer amplification. Clones were read by immunoSEQ multiplex PCR, and TCRdb kept only the in-frame ones, dropping some. V, J and clone size derive from that table, while D and trimming were established from the DNA sequence. Among hundreds of thousands of clones listed, 86% were seen once.

The chain is built from TRBV29-1 and TRBJ2-7, with TRBD1 matching 8 bases. Sequencing was performed on peripheral blood. The receptor comes from a woman in her twenties or thirties with active or convalescent COVID-19. CDR3 residues: CSYGQGLYEQYF. For the CDR3, the DNA is TGCAGCTACGGACAGGGCCTCTACGAGCAGTACTTC.